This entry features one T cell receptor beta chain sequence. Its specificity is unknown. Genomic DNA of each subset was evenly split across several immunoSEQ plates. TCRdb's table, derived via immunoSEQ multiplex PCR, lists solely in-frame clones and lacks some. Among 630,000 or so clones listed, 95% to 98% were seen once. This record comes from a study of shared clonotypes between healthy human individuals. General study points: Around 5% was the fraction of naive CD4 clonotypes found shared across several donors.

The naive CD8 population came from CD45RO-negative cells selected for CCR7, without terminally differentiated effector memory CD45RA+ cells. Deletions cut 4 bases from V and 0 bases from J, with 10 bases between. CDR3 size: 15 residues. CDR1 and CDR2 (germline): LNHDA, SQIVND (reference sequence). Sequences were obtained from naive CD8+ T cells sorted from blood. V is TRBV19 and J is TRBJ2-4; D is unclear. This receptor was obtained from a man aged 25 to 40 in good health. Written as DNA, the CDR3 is TGTGCCAGTAGTACCGACCTACTAGCCAAAAACATTCAGTACTTC. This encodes CASSTDLLAKNIQYF.